This is a list of T cell receptor beta chains from one sample in a study of cytomegalovirus exposure and HLA in healthy donors. Clones were sequenced by immunoSEQ multiplex PCR, and TCRdb holds only the in-frame ones, with some missing. This repertoire shows more than 140,000 clones, around 65% found once; its top ten account for 2.5% to 3.5%. Sequences were obtained from PBMCs. The receptor set was obtained from a woman between 25 and 40 years old in good health and CMV-seropositive. The CDR3 runs from the conserved cysteine through the conserved F or W. The D gene is left open where the match is weak. Clone size, where shown, is once, few, many, or a class for clones that have expanded.

abundance	d_gene	len	v_gene	j_gene	CDR3aa	CDR3nt
few	TRBD1	14	TRBV19	TRBJ1-1	CASNKPGQGSEAFF	TGTGCCAGTAACAAACCGGGACAGGGGTCTGAAGCTTTCTTT
-	TRBD2	16	TRBV6-6	TRBJ2-7	CASSYAGRLAGEEQYF	TGTGCCAGCAGTTACGCGGGGCGACTAGCGGGAGAAGAGCAGTACTTC
-	-	15	TRBV6-6	TRBJ2-7	CASSYSGQGFYEQYF	TGTGCCAGCAGTTACTCGGGTCAGGGGTTTTACGAGCAGTACTTC
few	-	13	TRBV19	TRBJ2-5	CASSRGLEETQYF	TGTGCCAGTAGCAGGGGTTTGGAAGAGACCCAGTACTTC
-	-	17	TRBV6-1	TRBJ1-1	CASSDPISEGRNTEAFF	TGTGCCAGCAGTGACCCAATTTCTGAAGGGAGGAACACTGAAGCTTTCTTT
-	TRBD1	11	TRBV6-6	TRBJ1-2	CASNRGHGYTF	TGTGCCAGCAACAGGGGGCACGGCTACACCTTC
few	-	13	TRBV9	TRBJ1-2	CASSVQGGDGYTF	TGTGCCAGCAGCGTTCAGGGAGGGGACGGCTACACCTTC
few	-	14	TRBV2	TRBJ1-1	CASSSYRTNTEAFF	TGTGCCAGCAGTTCTTACAGGACGAACACTGAAGCTTTCTTT
-	-	15	TRBV9	TRBJ2-4	CASSPQGRAKNIQYF	TGTGCCAGCAGCCCACAGGGGAGGGCCAAAAACATTCAGTACTTC
-	-	16	TRBV6-1	TRBJ1-5	CASSGYLQGTNQPQHF	TGTGCCAGCAGTGGATACCTGCAGGGGACAAATCAGCCCCAGCATTTT
-	-	13	TRBV6-5	TRBJ2-7	CASRHRYSYEQYF	TGTGCCAGCAGGCACAGGTACTCCTACGAGCAGTACTTC
-	-	17	TRBV11-2	TRBJ1-5	CASSLVPGVYSNQPQHF	TGTGCCAGCAGCTTAGTGCCAGGGGTTTATAGCAATCAGCCCCAGCATTTT
few	-	17	TRBV9	TRBJ1-4	CASSRGAGLSTNEKLFF	TGTGCCAGCAGCCGTGGAGCAGGGCTCTCAACTAATGAAAAACTGTTTTTT
-	TRBD2	13	TRBV19	TRBJ2-7	CASSTAGGYEQYF	TGTGCCAGTAGTACGGCGGGAGGCTACGAGCAGTACTTC
-	TRBD1	13	TRBV7-9	TRBJ1-5	CASSSTGNQPQHF	TGTGCCAGCAGCTCGACAGGGAATCAGCCCCAGCATTTT
-	-	15	TRBV9	TRBJ1-5	CASSLGSDSNQPQHF	TGTGCCAGCAGCCTCGGGAGCGATAGCAATCAGCCCCAGCATTTT
-	TRBD2	15	TRBV5-4	TRBJ2-1	CASSPSGSSYNEQFF	TGTGCCAGCAGCCCTAGCGGGAGCTCCTACAATGAGCAGTTCTTC
-	TRBD1	16	TRBV7-2	TRBJ2-1	CASSSSGTGSYNEQFF	TGTGCCAGCAGCTCCTCCGGGACAGGATCATACAATGAGCAGTTCTTC
-	-	15	TRBV19	TRBJ1-5	CASSYGRDSNQPQHF	TGTGCCAGTAGTTACGGTCGGGATAGCAATCAGCCCCAGCATTTT
-	TRBD1	14	TRBV6-1	TRBJ2-2	CASSDRGRGGELFF	TGTGCCAGCAGTGACAGGGGGCGTGGCGGGGAGCTGTTTTTT
few	-	13	TRBV9	TRBJ1-4	CASSASRGEKLFF	TGTGCCAGCAGCGCCTCCCGGGGGGAAAAACTGTTTTTT
few	TRBD1	15	TRBV18	TRBJ1-1	CASSPSTGRENEAFF	TGTGCCAGCTCACCATCGACAGGGAGAGAGAATGAAGCTTTCTTT
-	TRBD2	17	TRBV10-1	TRBJ2-1	CASSDSVLAGPYNEQFF	TGCGCCAGCAGTGATTCCGTCCTAGCGGGGCCTTACAATGAGCAGTTCTTC
-	-	12	TRBV18	TRBJ2-2	CASLQQVGELFF	TGTGCCAGCTTACAACAGGTCGGGGAGCTGTTTTTT
-	TRBD1	14	TRBV9	TRBJ2-1	CASRAGTGLHEQFF	TGTGCCAGCAGAGCCGGGACAGGGTTACATGAGCAGTTCTTC
once	-	13	TRBV5-1	TRBJ1-2	CASSVGVTRGYTF	TGCGCCAGCAGCGTAGGGGTCACGCGTGGCTACACCTTC